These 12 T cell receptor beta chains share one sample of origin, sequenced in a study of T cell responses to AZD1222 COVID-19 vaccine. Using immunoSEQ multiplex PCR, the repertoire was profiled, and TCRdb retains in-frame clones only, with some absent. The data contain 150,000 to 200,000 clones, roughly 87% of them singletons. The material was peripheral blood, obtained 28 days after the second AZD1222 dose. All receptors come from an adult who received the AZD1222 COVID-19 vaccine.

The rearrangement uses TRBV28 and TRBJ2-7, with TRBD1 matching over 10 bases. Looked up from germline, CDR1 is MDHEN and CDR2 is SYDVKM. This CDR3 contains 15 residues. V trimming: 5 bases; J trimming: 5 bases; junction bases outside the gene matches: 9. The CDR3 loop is CASSAPGTGVHEQYF. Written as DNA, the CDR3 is TGTGCCAGCAGTGCCCCAGGGACAGGGGTTCACGAGCAGTACTTC. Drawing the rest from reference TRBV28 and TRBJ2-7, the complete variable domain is DVKVTQSSRYLVKRTGEKVFLECVQDMDHENMFWYRQDPGLGLRLIYFSYDVKMKEKGDIPEGYSVSREKKERFSLILESASTNQTSMYLCASSAPGTGVHEQYFGPGTRLTVT.

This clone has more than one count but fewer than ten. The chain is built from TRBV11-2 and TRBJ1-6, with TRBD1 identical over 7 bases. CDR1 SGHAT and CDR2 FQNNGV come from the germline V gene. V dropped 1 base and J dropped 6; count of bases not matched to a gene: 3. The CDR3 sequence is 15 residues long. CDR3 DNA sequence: TGTGCCAGCAGCTTAGGAGGGGGCAGTAATTCACCCCTCCACTTT. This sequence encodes CASSLGGGSNSPLHF.

Here the CDR3 DNA reads TGTGCCATCAGGGGTGGCACAGATACGCAGTATTTT. Its translation: CAIRGGTDTQYF. The chain joins TRBV19 to TRBJ2-3; perhaps TRBD1 as D (6 bases). CDR1 is LNHDA, CDR2 SQIVND, per germline (reference sequence). CDR3 size: 12 residues. The V end lost 10 bases, the J end lost 1 base, and 9 bases lay between the germline ends.

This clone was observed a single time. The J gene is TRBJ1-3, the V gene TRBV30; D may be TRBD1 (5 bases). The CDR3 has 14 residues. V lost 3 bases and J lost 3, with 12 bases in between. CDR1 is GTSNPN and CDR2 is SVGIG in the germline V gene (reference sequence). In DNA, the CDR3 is TGTGCCTGGAGGGGGGAGGGCCTTGGAAACACCATATATTTT. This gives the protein CAWRGEGLGNTIYF. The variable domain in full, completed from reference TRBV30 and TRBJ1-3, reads SQTIHQWPATLVQPVGSPLSLECTVEGTSNPNLYWYRQAAGRGLQLLFYSVGIGQISSEVPQNLSASRPQDRQFILSSKKLLLSDSGFYLCAWRGEGLGNTIYFGEGSWLTVV.

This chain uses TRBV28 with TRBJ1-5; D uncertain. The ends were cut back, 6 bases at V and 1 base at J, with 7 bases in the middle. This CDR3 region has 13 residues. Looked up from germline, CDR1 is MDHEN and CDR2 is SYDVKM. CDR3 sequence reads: CASREGSNQPQHF. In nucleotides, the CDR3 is TGTGCCAGCAGGGAGGGAAGCAATCAGCCCCAGCATTTT.

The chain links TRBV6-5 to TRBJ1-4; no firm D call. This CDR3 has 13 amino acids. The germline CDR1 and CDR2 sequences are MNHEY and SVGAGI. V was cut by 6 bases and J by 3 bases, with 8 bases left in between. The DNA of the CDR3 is TGTGCCAGCAGCCGGCAGTCTAATGAAAAACTGTTTTTT. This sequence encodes CASSRQSNEKLFF.

CDR3 nucleotides: TGTGCCAGCAGCTCCTCACTAGCGGCCGACACAGATACGCAGTATTTT. This sequence encodes CASSSSLAADTDTQYF. This rearrangement joins TRBV7-2 to TRBJ2-3; TRBD2 matches 8 bases. Germline V gene sequence: CDR1 SGHTA, CDR2 FQGNSA. V was clipped by 4 bases and J by 2 bases; unmatched bases: 8. The CDR3 length is 16 residues.

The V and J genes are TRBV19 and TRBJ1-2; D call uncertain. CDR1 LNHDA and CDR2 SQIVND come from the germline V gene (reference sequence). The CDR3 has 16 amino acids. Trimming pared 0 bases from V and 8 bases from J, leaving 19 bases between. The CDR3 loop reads CASSIDGPTRGGGYTF. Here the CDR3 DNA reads TGTGCCAGTAGTATAGATGGGCCAACCCGAGGAGGCGGCTACACCTTC.

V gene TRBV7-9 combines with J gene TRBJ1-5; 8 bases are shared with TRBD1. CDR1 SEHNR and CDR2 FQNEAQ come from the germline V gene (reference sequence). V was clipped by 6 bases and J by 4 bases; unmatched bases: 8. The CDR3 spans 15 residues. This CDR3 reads CASSPGQGLNQPQHF. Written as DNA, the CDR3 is TGTGCCAGCAGTCCCGGACAGGGCCTTAATCAGCCCCAGCATTTT.

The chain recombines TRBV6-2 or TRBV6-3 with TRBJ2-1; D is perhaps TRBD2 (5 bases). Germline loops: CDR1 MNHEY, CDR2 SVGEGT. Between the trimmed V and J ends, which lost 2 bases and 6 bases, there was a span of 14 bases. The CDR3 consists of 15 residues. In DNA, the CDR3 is TGTGCCAGCAGTTACATATGGCGGGTTGGCAATGAGCAGTTCTTC. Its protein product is CASSYIWRVGNEQFF.

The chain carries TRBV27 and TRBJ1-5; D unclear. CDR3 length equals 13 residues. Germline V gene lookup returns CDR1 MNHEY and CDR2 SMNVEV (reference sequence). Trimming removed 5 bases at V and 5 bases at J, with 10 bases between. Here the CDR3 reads CASSASRDQPQHF. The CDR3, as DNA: TGTGCCAGCAGTGCTTCGAGGGATCAGCCCCAGCATTTT.

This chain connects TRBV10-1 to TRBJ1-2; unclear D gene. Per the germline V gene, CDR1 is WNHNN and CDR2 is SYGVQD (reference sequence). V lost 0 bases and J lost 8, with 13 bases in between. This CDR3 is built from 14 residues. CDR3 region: CASSESIALKGYTF. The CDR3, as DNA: TGCGCCAGCAGTGAGTCGATTGCCCTCAAAGGCTACACCTTC.